One and the same sample provided the 8 T cell receptor beta chains below, sequenced in a study of blood T cell repertoires in COVID-19. The method was immunoSEQ multiplex PCR; TCRdb's version includes in-frame clones alone and lacks a portion of them. The repertoire holds about 240,000 clones, roughly 82% seen once, with roughly an eighth in the top ten. Material for sequencing was peripheral blood. The receptors shown here come from a man older than 75 with acute or convalescent COVID-19.

The chain recombines TRBV27 with TRBJ2-6, with 10 nucleotides matching TRBD1. The length of the CDR3 is 17 residues. CDR1 MNHEY and CDR2 SMNVEV come from the germline V gene (reference sequence). The V and J ends lost 3 bases and 9 bases, in that order; junction bases with no gene match: 11. The CDR3 sequence: CASSLTGGSGWDNVLTF. CDR3 sequence (DNA): TGTGCCAGCAGTTTGACAGGGGGCAGCGGGTGGGACAACGTCCTGACTTTC. The full variable domain, with the rest looked up from reference TRBV27 and TRBJ2-6, is EAQVTQNPRYLITVTGKKLTVTCSQNMNHEYMSWYRQDPGLGLRQIYYSMNVEVTDKGDVPEGYKVSRKEKRNFPLILESPSPNQTSLYFCASSLTGGSGWDNVLTFGAGSRLTVL.

A few counts support this clone. In DNA, the CDR3 is TGTGCCAGTAGTATTACAGGGGCCAGGGACACCGGGGAGCTGTTTTTT. Translated, it gives CASSITGARDTGELFF. The chain uses TRBV19 and TRBJ2-2; TRBD1 aligns across 7 bases. This CDR3 comprises 16 residues. Trimming took 3 bases from V and 3 from J; bases not matched to a gene: 7. The germline gives CDR1 LNHDA, CDR2 SQIVND (reference sequence).

The rearrangement uses TRBV5-1 and TRBJ2-5; maybe TRBD1 (5 bases). The germline V gene encodes CDR1 SGHRS and CDR2 YFSETQ. Trimming left V 0 bases short and J 3 bases short, with 9 bases between. The CDR3 has 14 residues. The CDR3 spells CASSLAEGEETQYF. CDR3 nucleotides: TGCGCCAGCAGCTTGGCCGAAGGGGAAGAGACCCAGTACTTC.

The gene calls are TRBV27 and TRBJ2-3; a weak D match, TRBD2 (5 bases). The CDR3 sequence is 15 residues long. In germline, CDR1 is MNHEY, CDR2 SMNVEV (reference sequence). V shed 0 bases and J shed 0 bases, with 7 bases lying between them. The CDR3 bases are TGTGCCAGCAGTTTATCGAGCGGTAGCACAGATACGCAGTATTTT. Amino acid sequence: CASSLSSGSTDTQYF.

The chain has TRBV7-8 and TRBJ1-1; 8 positions agree with TRBD1. The germline gives CDR1 SGHVS, CDR2 FQNEAQ. CDR3 length: 16 residues. J lost 5 bases, V lost 5 bases, and 13 bases had no gene match. CDR3 DNA sequence: TGTGCCAGCAGCCCACGGACAGGGCGCGGATTAACTGAAGCTTTCTTT. The encoded protein is CASSPRTGRGLTEAFF.

The chain links TRBV7-9 to TRBJ2-2; 8 nucleotides agree with TRBD2. The length of the CDR3 is 14 residues. V shed 6 bases and J 0 bases; nucleotides not matched to a gene: 0. Looked up from germline, CDR1 is SEHNR and CDR2 is FQNEAQ (reference sequence). Here the CDR3 DNA reads TGTGCCAGCAGACTAGCGGCGAACACCGGGGAGCTGTTTTTT. Translation: CASRLAANTGELFF.

CDR3 bases: TGTGCCAGCAGTTTATCTATAGCACCGTCCTACAATGAGCAGTTCTTC. Its protein is CASSLSIAPSYNEQFF. This sequence joins TRBV28 and TRBJ2-1; D not resolved. The CDR3 extends over 16 amino acids. CDR1 is MDHEN, CDR2 SYDVKM, per germline. V was cut by 1 base and J by 1 base, with 11 bases left in between.

The chain is built from TRBV28 and TRBJ1-5, with 10 bases aligning to TRBD1. This CDR3 region has 15 residues. In germline, CDR1 is MDHEN, CDR2 SYDVKM. Trimming took 4 bases from V and 7 from J; bases not matched to a gene: 7. CDR3 nucleotide sequence: TGTGCCAGCAGTTCGGGACAGGGGCAAGGGCAGCCCCAGCATTTT. It encodes CASSSGQGQGQPQHF.